A single T cell receptor beta chain is shown here with its context. Its specificity is not known. The source of the sample is a study of tumor and adjacent non-tumor tissue in lung cancer. On the study more broadly: Aged 31 to 76 years, patients included under 13 men and roughly 5 women with stage I to III disease. Each sample yielded approximately 4 million productive TCRbeta reads on average.

TCRbeta libraries were built with three rounds of nested PCR, modified from ARM-PCR. From the multiplex PCR reads, TCRdb called clonotypes with MiXCR, one entry per CDR3 protein. Of about 100,000 distinct CDR3 sequences listed, 65% are singletons. The template was RNA from unsorted bulk tissue. More than 3 cm separated this lung sample from the edge of the tumor. Findings of the study overall: Tumor repertoires had a smaller top 100 clone share than normal lung. Tumor tissue had significantly higher TCR diversity than normal lung.

The sample was distant non-tumor lung tissue. This receptor was identified in a man in his thirties or forties with non-small cell lung cancer.

Written as DNA, the CDR3 is TGCAGCGTCGGGGTGCCGCATGGGGGCTACACCTTC. It encodes CSVGVPHGGYTF. This chain connects TRBV29-1 to TRBJ1-2; D gene unclear. Germline CDR1 reads SQVTM; CDR2 reads ANQGSEA. The CDR3 consists of 12 residues. V lost 6 bases and J 8 bases, leaving 16 bases between the germline ends.